Listed below are T cell receptor beta chains from one sample, sequenced in a study of post-analysis software for immune sequencing data. TCRdb itself ran the PCR reads through MiXCR, one entry per CDR3 protein. The table records roughly 400,000 distinct CDR3 sequences, roughly 40% of them present only once. The specimen was blood. These TCRs come from a girl aged 2 to 9 with multiple sclerosis. The CDR3 runs from the conserved cysteine through the conserved F or W. Fields, in order: J gene, V gene, clone size, D gene, CDR3 protein, CDR3 DNA. A D gene is named only where the DNA matches it firmly. Where a row states a size, it is once, few, many or the class of an expanded clone; other rows omit it.

J gene: TRBJ2-7
V gene: TRBV12-3/TRBV12-4
clone size: NA
D gene: NA
CDR3 protein: CASSFDGGGYEQYF
CDR3 DNA: TGTGCCAGCAGTTTCGATGGGGGCGGCTACGAGCAGTACTTC

J gene: TRBJ1-5
V gene: TRBV6-2/TRBV6-3
clone size: NA
D gene: TRBD1
CDR3 protein: CASSPRTGINQPQHF
CDR3 DNA: TGTGCCAGCAGTCCCCGGACAGGAATCAATCAGCCCCAGCATTTT

J gene: TRBJ2-1
V gene: TRBV28
clone size: NA
D gene: TRBD2
CDR3 protein: CASSFNGLAVYNEQFF
CDR3 DNA: TGTGCCAGCAGTTTCAACGGTCTAGCGGTCTACAATGAGCAGTTCTTC

J gene: TRBJ2-1
V gene: TRBV5-1
clone size: NA
D gene: TRBD1
CDR3 protein: CASSMGQLNDEQFF
CDR3 DNA: TGCGCCAGCAGCATGGGACAGTTGAATGATGAGCAGTTCTTC

J gene: TRBJ2-1
V gene: TRBV7-3
clone size: few
D gene: TRBD2
CDR3 protein: CASSLGTGGTYNEQFF
CDR3 DNA: TGTGCCAGCAGCTTAGGGACGGGGGGGACCTACAATGAGCAGTTCTTC

J gene: TRBJ2-5
V gene: TRBV19
clone size: once
D gene: NA
CDR3 protein: CASSNWLQETQYF
CDR3 DNA: TGTGCCAGTAGTAACTGGCTTCAAGAGACCCAGTACTTC

J gene: TRBJ2-1
V gene: TRBV28
clone size: NA
D gene: TRBD2
CDR3 protein: CASSSPSGGAGEQFF
CDR3 DNA: TGTGCCAGCAGTTCTCCTAGCGGGGGGGCTGGTGAGCAGTTCTTC

J gene: TRBJ1-2
V gene: TRBV4-1
clone size: NA
D gene: NA
CDR3 protein: CASSHTYGYTF
CDR3 DNA: TGCGCCAGCAGCCATACCTATGGCTACACCTTC

J gene: TRBJ1-2
V gene: TRBV7-9
clone size: NA
D gene: NA
CDR3 protein: CASSLDRNPNGYTF
CDR3 DNA: TGTGCCAGCAGCTTAGATCGCAACCCCAATGGCTACACCTTC

J gene: TRBJ1-1
V gene: TRBV7-2
clone size: NA
D gene: TRBD1
CDR3 protein: CASSANRQGPNTEAFF
CDR3 DNA: TGTGCCAGCAGCGCCAACCGACAGGGACCAAACACTGAAGCTTTCTTT

J gene: TRBJ2-1
V gene: TRBV7-9
clone size: NA
D gene: TRBD1
CDR3 protein: CASSSLGRGTGKPGEQFF
CDR3 DNA: TGTGCCAGCAGCTCACTGGGGAGAGGGACAGGGAAGCCGGGTGAGCAGTTCTTC

J gene: TRBJ2-7
V gene: TRBV20-1
clone size: few
D gene: NA
CDR3 protein: CSARHVGVEQYF
CDR3 DNA: TGCAGTGCTAGACATGTTGGGGTCGAGCAGTACTTC

J gene: TRBJ1-6
V gene: TRBV5-1
clone size: NA
D gene: TRBD1
CDR3 protein: CASSAQDREPLHF
CDR3 DNA: TGCGCCAGCAGCGCCCAGGACAGGGAACCCCTCCACTTT

J gene: TRBJ2-5
V gene: TRBV5-1
clone size: once
D gene: NA
CDR3 protein: CASSLEGDGETQYF
CDR3 DNA: TGCGCCAGCAGCTTGGAAGGGGATGGAGAGACCCAGTACTTC

J gene: TRBJ2-3
V gene: TRBV20-1
clone size: NA
D gene: TRBD2
CDR3 protein: CSARDLRAGVSGSPDTQYF
CDR3 DNA: TGCAGTGCTAGAGATCTTCGGGCAGGCGTGAGCGGGAGCCCGGATACGCAGTATTTT

J gene: TRBJ1-1
V gene: TRBV7-6
clone size: NA
D gene: NA
CDR3 protein: CASSLGGDTGFAEAFF
CDR3 DNA: TGTGCCAGCAGCTTAGGGGGGGACACCGGTTTTGCTGAAGCTTTCTTT

J gene: TRBJ2-7
V gene: TRBV18
clone size: few
D gene: NA
CDR3 protein: CASSPPFREPYEQYF
CDR3 DNA: TGTGCCAGCTCACCACCGTTCAGGGAACCTTACGAGCAGTACTTC

J gene: TRBJ2-1
V gene: TRBV21-1
clone size: NA
D gene: NA
CDR3 protein: CASSDPGRRGNGNEQFF
CDR3 DNA: TGTGCCAGCAGCGACCCCGGGAGGAGGGGTAACGGCAATGAGCAGTTCTTC

J gene: TRBJ1-6
V gene: TRBV6-1
clone size: few
D gene: NA
CDR3 protein: CASRLKGGQGNSPLHF
CDR3 DNA: TGTGCCAGCAGACTAAAAGGGGGTCAGGGTAATTCACCCCTCCACTTT

J gene: TRBJ1-5
V gene: TRBV12-3/TRBV12-4
clone size: NA
D gene: NA
CDR3 protein: CASSSLSGQPQHF
CDR3 DNA: TGTGCCAGCAGTTCCCTTTCGGGTCAGCCCCAGCATTTT

J gene: TRBJ2-7
V gene: TRBV12-3/TRBV12-4
clone size: NA
D gene: TRBD1
CDR3 protein: CASSETGGAYEQYF
CDR3 DNA: TGTGCCAGCAGTGAGACAGGGGGCGCCTACGAGCAGTACTTC

J gene: TRBJ2-1
V gene: TRBV7-6
clone size: few
D gene: NA
CDR3 protein: CASSFGLENYNEQFF
CDR3 DNA: TGTGCCAGCAGCTTCGGTCTAGAAAACTACAATGAGCAGTTCTTC

J gene: TRBJ2-1
V gene: TRBV6-5
clone size: NA
D gene: NA
CDR3 protein: CASRFRSSYNEQFF
CDR3 DNA: TGTGCCAGCAGATTCAGGAGCTCCTACAATGAGCAGTTCTTC

J gene: TRBJ2-1
V gene: TRBV20-1
clone size: few
D gene: NA
CDR3 protein: CSADSDSYNEQFF
CDR3 DNA: TGCAGTGCCGACTCAGACAGCTACAATGAGCAGTTCTTC

J gene: TRBJ2-7
V gene: TRBV28
clone size: few
D gene: NA
CDR3 protein: CASSLPSTYEQYF
CDR3 DNA: TGTGCCAGCAGTTTACCTTCGACCTACGAGCAGTACTTC

J gene: TRBJ1-6
V gene: TRBV7-3
clone size: few
D gene: NA
CDR3 protein: CASSLNGQGDSPLHF
CDR3 DNA: TGTGCCAGCAGCTTAAATGGTCAGGGAGATTCACCCCTCCACTTT